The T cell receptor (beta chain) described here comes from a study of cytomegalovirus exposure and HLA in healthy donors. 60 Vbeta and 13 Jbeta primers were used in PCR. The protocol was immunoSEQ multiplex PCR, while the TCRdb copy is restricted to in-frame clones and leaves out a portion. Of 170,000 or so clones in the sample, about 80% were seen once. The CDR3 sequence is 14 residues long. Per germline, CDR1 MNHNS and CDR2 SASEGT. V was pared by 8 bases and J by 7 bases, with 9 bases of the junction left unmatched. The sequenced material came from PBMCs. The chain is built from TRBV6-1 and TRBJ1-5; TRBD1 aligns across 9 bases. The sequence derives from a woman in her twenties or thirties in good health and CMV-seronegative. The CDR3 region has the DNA TGTGCCAGCGTCACAGGGGGCGCAGGACAGCCCCAGCATTTT. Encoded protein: CASVTGGAGQPQHF.